This passage covers 7 T cell receptor beta chains from one sample sequenced in a study of CXCR3-negative and CXCR3-positive naive CD8 T cells. Overall study findings and caveats: Greater hydrophobicity was found in TRB CDR3s of CXCR3-positive naive cells than of CXCR3-negative naive cells.

Which antigens these TCRs recognize remains unknown. In preparing the TRB cDNA libraries, 5' RACE with UMI labels was used. TCRdb reanalyzed the 5' RACE reads, giving one entry per CDR3 protein sequence and no DNA. The sample's table shows fewer than 140,000 distinct CDR3 sequences. Specimen: naive CXCR3+ CD8+ T cells from blood. Sample subset: CD45RO-CCR7+CD27+CD95- naive CD8+ T cells expressing CXCR3 (TNR3+). The receptor set was obtained from a human donor in good health. Some clones in this sample may be carry-over from other donors' samples.

The rearrangement uses TRBV11-2 and TRBJ2-7. The CDR3 consists of 12 residues. The germline V gene encodes CDR1 SGHAT and CDR2 FQNNGV. The CDR3 sequence is CASSPHMSEQYF.

This chain connects TRBV9 to TRBJ1-3; TCRdb outputs TRBD1, but without DNA this stays unchecked. The CDR3 length is 17 residues. Looked up from germline, CDR1 is SGDLS and CDR2 is YYNGEE. CDR3: CASSHPRDRPSGNTIYF.

The rearrangement joins TRBV27 to TRBJ2-2; TCRdb outputs TRBD2, but without DNA this stays unchecked. In germline, CDR1 is MNHEY, CDR2 SMNVEV (reference sequence). The length of the CDR3 is 15 residues. The CDR3: CASSRWTSGPGELFF.

The gene calls are TRBV2 and TRBJ1-1. CDR1 is SNHLY and CDR2 is FYNNEI in the germline V gene. There are 14 residues in the CDR3. Here the CDR3 reads CASSEADMNTEAFF.

V is TRBV12-5 and J is TRBJ2-5. Germline-derived CDR1 and CDR2 are LGHNT and FRNRAP. The CDR3 extends over 12 amino acids. This CDR3 reads CASGLEEETQYF.

CDR3 sequence reads: CASSSSGSGETQYF. This chain links TRBV7-2 with TRBJ2-5. This CDR3 has 14 amino acids. Germline CDR1 SGHTA, CDR2 FQGNSA.

The chain uses TRBV29-1 and TRBJ1-3; TCRdb's D call of TRBD1 is untestable without DNA. Germline V CDR1 and CDR2: SQVTM, ANQGSEA. This CDR3 region has 13 residues. CDR3 amino acids: CSVVPGAGNTIYF.